One TCR beta chain is described in this entry. The repertoire was sequenced with immunoSEQ multiplex PCR; TCRdb's copy has only in-frame clones and lacks some. The sample contains about 120,000 clones, 85% to 90% of which appear only once. Trimming at V came to 6 bases and at J to 7 bases, leaving 6 bases not matched to a gene. CDR1 is SGHNT and CDR2 is YENEEA in the germline V gene. The CDR3 runs to 14 residues. The sample comes from a study of radiotherapy plus CTLA-4 blockade in lung cancer. The chain couples TRBV11-3 to TRBJ1-2, with TRBD1 matching over 12 bases. Source: peripheral blood, taken from a patient treated with radiotherapy plus ipilimumab. The TCR sequence derives from a human donor with non-small cell lung cancer that progressed on radiotherapy plus ipilimumab. The CDR3 reads CASRDRDRGLGYTF. The CDR3 nucleotides are TGTGCCAGCAGGGACCGGGACAGGGGGCTTGGCTACACCTTC.